This entry features one T cell receptor (beta chain) sequence. The sample is drawn from a study of blood T cell repertoires in COVID-19. For the study at large: The samples span acute and convalescent COVID-19 from the United States, Italy and Spain.

The germline V gene encodes CDR1 MDHEN and CDR2 SYDVKM. The CDR3 runs 17 residues. Germline trimming cut 7 bases from V and 4 bases from J; bases unmatched to any gene: 14. Original methodology: Reference gene primer amplification in the assay estimated nucleated cell counts. The assay was immunoSEQ multiplex PCR, and TCRdb's table has in-frame clones only and misses some. The DNA gave D and trimming, while V, J and clone size come from that table. The sample has some 320,000 clones, around 92% seen once. This chain connects TRBV28 to TRBJ2-5; 11 nucleotides agree with TRBD1. This TCR was sampled from a woman between 45 and 60 years old who had been exposed to COVID-19. Sequencing used PBMCs or T cells enriched from blood (not recorded which). The chain's CDR3 is CASKTGQGAAGRETQYF. CDR3 DNA: TGTGCCAGCAAAACAGGACAGGGGGCGGCTGGTCGAGAGACCCAGTACTTC.